A single sample gave rise to the 21 T cell receptor beta chains below, sequenced in a study of shared clonotypes between healthy human individuals. Clones were sequenced by immunoSEQ multiplex PCR, and TCRdb holds only the in-frame ones, with some missing. The table shows 850,000 to 1,200,000 clones, with under 80% occurring only once. The source material was memory CD4+ T cells sorted from blood. Subset indicated: CD45RA-negative fraction. The receptors were sampled from a man aged 18 to 29 in good health.

This chain connects TRBV6-5 to TRBJ2-1; 9 bases line up with TRBD1. The CDR3 extends over 15 amino acids. Per germline, CDR1 MNHEY and CDR2 SVGAGI. J was trimmed by 9 bases and V by 0 bases; bases with no gene match: 6. The CDR3 is CASSYSGQGIGEQFF. The CDR3 DNA is TGTGCCAGCAGTTACTCGGGACAGGGTATCGGTGAGCAGTTCTTC.

The rearrangement joins TRBV5-1 to TRBJ2-2; D might be TRBD2 (6 bases). From germline, CDR1 is SGHRS and CDR2 YFSETQ. V shed 5 bases and J shed 2 bases, with 16 bases lying between them. This CDR3 contains 16 residues. The CDR3 loop reads CASSLYRLDNTGELFF. The CDR3, as DNA: TGCGCCAGCAGTCTCTACAGACTAGATAACACCGGGGAGCTGTTTTTT.

The genes are TRBV7-2 and TRBJ1-2; possibly TRBD1 for D (6 bases). Trimming cost V 1 base and J 7 bases, with 16 bases left between them. The CDR3 has 15 amino acids. Germline V lookup: CDR1 SGHTA, CDR2 FQGNSA. The CDR3 here is CASSLVSGQVPGYTF. In DNA, the CDR3 is TGTGCCAGCAGCTTAGTCTCGGGACAAGTGCCTGGCTACACCTTC.

The chain recombines TRBV7-2 with TRBJ1-2, with a weak D call TRBD1 (6 bases). The CDR3 loop spans 13 amino acids. Germline CDR1 and CDR2: SGHTA and FQGNSA. Trimming took 5 bases from V and 7 from J, leaving 14 bases between them. The CDR3 region is CASSLQGNGGYTF. As DNA, the CDR3 is TGTGCCAGCAGCCTACAGGGTAATGGTGGCTACACCTTC. Looking up the rest from reference TRBV7-2 and TRBJ1-2 gives the full variable domain: GAGVSQSPSNKVTEKGKDVELRCDPISGHTALYWYRQSLGQGLEFLIYFQGNSAPDKSGLPSDRFSAERTGGSVSTLTIQRTQQEDSAVYLCASSLQGNGGYTFGSGTRLTVV.

V usage is TRBV10-3 and J usage is TRBJ2-2; D remains ambiguous. Germline-derived CDR1 and CDR2 are ENHRY and SYGVKD. V was trimmed by 4 bases and J by 7 bases, leaving 13 bases between them. The CDR3 loop spans 14 amino acids. The CDR3 DNA is TGTGCCATCAGTGTCGAGTTATTGGTCGGGGAGCTGTTTTTT. It yields the protein CAISVELLVGELFF.

Of note for this clone: Other DNA sequences of this sample code for an identical CDR3. The CDR3 DNA sequence: TGTGCCAGCAGCTTAAGCCTGAACACTGAAGCTTTCTTT. Its protein product is CASSLSLNTEAFF. The chain combines TRBV7-9 with TRBJ1-1; D remains ambiguous. CDR1 is SEHNR and CDR2 is FQNEAQ in the germline V gene (reference sequence). The CDR3 is made up of 13 amino acids. The ends were cut back, 2 bases at V and 0 bases at J, with 4 bases in the middle.

This chain uses TRBV19 with TRBJ1-1; 9 bases fit TRBD1. Germline assignment: CDR1 LNHDA and CDR2 SQIVND (reference sequence). CDR3 length: 14 amino acids. CDR3 sequence (DNA): TGTGCTCCGGGACAGGGCTTCATGAACACTGAAGCTTTCTTT. Translating gives CAPGQGFMNTEAFF.

For this clone: This specimen includes other DNA sequences encoding the same CDR3. The chain has TRBV5-4 and TRBJ1-1; tentatively, D is TRBD1 (6 bases). The CDR3 sequence is 15 residues long. Trimming took off 0 bases at V and 0 bases at J, with 9 bases between the two ends. Germline CDR1 and CDR2: SGHNT and YYREEE (reference sequence). CDR3: CASSLASGVNTEAFF. DNA of the CDR3: TGTGCCAGCAGCTTGGCCTCAGGGGTGAACACTGAAGCTTTCTTT. Looking up the rest from reference TRBV5-4 and TRBJ1-1 gives the full variable domain: ETGVTQSPTHLIKTRGQQVTLRCSSQSGHNTVSWYQQALGQGPQFIFQYYREEENGRGNFPPRFSGLQFPNYSSELNVNALELDDSALYLCASSLASGVNTEAFFGQGTRLTVV.

This chain connects TRBV2 to TRBJ1-2; D uncertain. V lost 4 bases and J 6 bases, leaving 12 bases between the germline ends. Germline V gene lookup returns CDR1 SNHLY and CDR2 FYNNEI. This CDR3 has 13 residues. The CDR3 nucleotides are TGTGCCAGCAGTGCGCGCACCCTGGATGGCTACACCTTC. It codes for CASSARTLDGYTF.

This rearrangement joins TRBV30 to TRBJ1-3; possibly TRBD1 for D (5 bases). The V gene's germline CDR1 is GTSNPN and CDR2 SVGIG (reference sequence). V was shortened by 3 bases and J by 2 bases, with 8 bases between the two germline ends. CDR3 size: 13 residues. CDR3 residues: CAWRRGPGNTIYF. CDR3 sequence (DNA): TGTGCCTGGAGGAGGGGACCTGGAAACACCATATATTTT.

The rearrangement uses TRBV6-5 and TRBJ2-7, with D possibly TRBD2 on 5 matching bases. Looked up from germline, CDR1 is MNHEY and CDR2 is SVGAGI. Trimming removed 6 bases from V and 6 bases from J, with 9 bases in between. There are 11 residues in the CDR3. In DNA form, the CDR3 reads TGTGCCAGCAGGGGAGATTCCGAGCAGTACTTC. Residues: CASRGDSEQYF.

V gene TRBV10-2 combines with J gene TRBJ1-6, with D perhaps matching TRBD1 (5 bases). The germline gives CDR1 WSHSY, CDR2 SAAADI. This CDR3 comprises 15 residues. The V end was cut by 5 bases, the J end by 7 bases, with 15 bases between. The CDR3 sequence: CASSQGPRGNSPLHF. The CDR3 coding sequence is TGCGCCAGCAGTCAGGGACCCCGGGGCAATTCACCCCTCCACTTT.

V usage is TRBV9 and J usage is TRBJ2-7, with 11 bases fitting TRBD2. The CDR3 spans 18 residues. The germline gives CDR1 SGDLS, CDR2 YYNGEE. With V trimmed by 0 bases and J by 0 bases, 8 bases remained unmatched. CDR3 loop: CASSVGDSGGVFSYEQYF. CDR3 in DNA: TGTGCCAGCAGCGTAGGAGATAGCGGGGGGGTATTCTCCTACGAGCAGTACTTC.

The chain joins TRBV7-2 to TRBJ2-3; TRBD2 might be the D (5 bases). Germline V gene sequence: CDR1 SGHTA, CDR2 FQGNSA. The CDR3 sequence is 17 residues long. V gave up 6 bases and J gave up 3 bases, with 22 bases separating them. CDR3 in DNA: TGTGCCAGCAGTCCATTCAATACGGGAATTGGGACAGATACGCAGTATTTT. Translation gives CASSPFNTGIGTDTQYF.

The chain has TRBV6-1 and TRBJ2-3; D ambiguous. CDR3 length: 14 residues. Trimming pared 4 bases from V and 4 bases from J, leaving 12 bases between. Per germline, CDR1 MNHNS and CDR2 SASEGT. In DNA, the CDR3 is TGTGCCAGCAGTGCCACCCTAATCCCAGATACGCAGTATTTT. Translation gives CASSATLIPDTQYF.

The genes are TRBV2 and TRBJ2-1, with TRBD1 as a possible D gene (5 bases). V dropped 6 bases and J dropped 5 bases, with 11 bases sitting between them. Germline CDR1 SNHLY, CDR2 FYNNEI. CDR3 length: 13 amino acids. The DNA of the CDR3 is TGTGCCAGCAGCCGACAGAGAAACAATGAGCAGTTCTTC. Protein: CASSRQRNNEQFF.

This chain uses TRBV4-3 with TRBJ1-6; D remains unclear. Germline assignment: CDR1 LGHNA and CDR2 YSLEER. V was trimmed by 0 bases and J by 0 bases, leaving 9 bases between them. This CDR3 is built from 17 residues. The CDR3 DNA reads TGCGCCAGCAGCCAAGATCATGAGAGCTCCTATAATTCACCCCTCCACTTT. As protein: CASSQDHESSYNSPLHF.

The chain's CDR3 is CASSEAGGSSGDTQYF. CDR3 DNA: TGTGCCAGCAGTGAAGCAGGCGGGAGTTCAGGAGATACGCAGTATTTT. The chain recombines TRBV6-1 with TRBJ2-3; 7 nucleotides line up with TRBD2. V shed 0 bases, J shed 5 bases, and the junction held 8 bases outside the gene matches. CDR3 length: 16 residues. Per germline, CDR1 MNHNS and CDR2 SASEGT.

This clone has only one observation. The rearrangement uses TRBV30 and TRBJ1-3; no clear D. Germline V gene sequence: CDR1 GTSNPN, CDR2 SVGIG (reference sequence). The CDR3 spans 14 residues. The V end lost 1 base, the J end lost 2 bases, and 9 bases lay between the germline ends. This CDR3 is CAWSEGKAGNTIYF. The CDR3 DNA reads as TGTGCCTGGAGTGAGGGTAAAGCTGGAAACACCATATATTTT.

This clone was counted only a few times. The chain combines TRBV19 with TRBJ1-6; 10 bases are shared with TRBD1. The length of the CDR3 is 13 residues. Trimming took 4 bases from V and 14 from J; bases not matched to a gene: 5. Germline V gene lookup returns CDR1 LNHDA and CDR2 SQIVND (reference sequence). The CDR3, as DNA: TGTGCCAGTAGTACGACAGGGGGCCTTTCCCTCCACTTT. Translated: CASSTTGGLSLHF.

This clone was seen only a few times. V is TRBV10-2 and J is TRBJ1-6; a possible D gene is TRBD1 (6 bases). V lost 3 bases, J lost 7 bases, and 10 bases lay in between. Germline lookup yields CDR1 WSHSY and CDR2 SAAADI. The CDR3 totals 14 residues. The chain's CDR3 is CASSDQGNNSPLHF. The CDR3 DNA sequence: TGCGCCAGCAGTGACCAGGGGAACAATTCACCCCTCCACTTT.